This is a list of T cell receptor beta chains from one sample in a study of beta chain features in type 1 diabetes. Method: immunoSEQ multiplex PCR; TCRdb's copy keeps in-frame clones and lacks some. The data contain 310,000 or so clones, 9.3% of them singletons. Sequences were obtained from central memory CD4+ T cells from blood. The receptors here all came from a young man with type 1 diabetes. The CDR3 runs from the conserved cysteine through the conserved F or W. The order of the fields is CDR3 DNA, CDR3 protein, D gene, J gene, clone size, V gene. The D gene is left open where the match is weak. Size is omitted from some rows. Given values are once, few, many or a class for expanded clones.

cdr3_nt: TGTGCCAGCTCACTATCGACAGGGGGGCAAGAGACCCAGTACTTC; cdr3_aa: CASSLSTGGQETQYF; d_call: TRBD1; j_call: TRBJ2-5; clone_size: few; v_call: TRBV18
cdr3_nt: TGTGCCAGCAGAACTGGGAGCTCCTACGAGCAGTACTTC; cdr3_aa: CASRTGSSYEQYF; d_call: .; j_call: TRBJ2-7; clone_size: few; v_call: TRBV2
cdr3_nt: TGTGCCAGCAACCGGGACGGATCCTCTGGAAACACCATATATTTT; cdr3_aa: CASNRDGSSGNTIYF; d_call: .; j_call: TRBJ1-3; clone_size: few; v_call: TRBV9
cdr3_nt: TGCGCCAGCAGCCAAGAGCGGGTCAGGGGCTATGGCTACACCTTC; cdr3_aa: CASSQERVRGYGYTF; d_call: .; j_call: TRBJ1-2; clone_size: .; v_call: TRBV4-3
cdr3_nt: TGCGCCAGCAGCTTGGATCTAGCGGGGACCGGGGAGCTGTTTTTT; cdr3_aa: CASSLDLAGTGELFF; d_call: TRBD2; j_call: TRBJ2-2; clone_size: .; v_call: TRBV5-1
cdr3_nt: TGTGCCAGCAGTATCCAACCGGGACAGGGGTACGAGCAGTACTTC; cdr3_aa: CASSIQPGQGYEQYF; d_call: TRBD1; j_call: TRBJ2-7; clone_size: .; v_call: TRBV27
cdr3_nt: TGCGCCAGCAGCCGGGCAGGCGGGGAACGCGGGGAGCTGTTTTTT; cdr3_aa: CASSRAGGERGELFF; d_call: .; j_call: TRBJ2-2; clone_size: .; v_call: TRBV4-3
cdr3_nt: TGTGCCAGCAGCAAAGAAAGGACAGATGAAGCTTTCTTT; cdr3_aa: CASSKERTDEAFF; d_call: .; j_call: TRBJ1-1; clone_size: .; v_call: TRBV21-1
cdr3_nt: TGTGCCAGCAGCTCTCCGGGACTAGATGCCGAGCAGTACTTC; cdr3_aa: CASSSPGLDAEQYF; d_call: TRBD2; j_call: TRBJ2-7; clone_size: few; v_call: TRBV11-2
cdr3_nt: TGTGCCAGCAGCTCGCGTACTAGCGGGGGGGCTGGAGATACGCAGTATTTT; cdr3_aa: CASSSRTSGGAGDTQYF; d_call: TRBD2; j_call: TRBJ2-3; clone_size: .; v_call: TRBV5-4
cdr3_nt: TGTGCCAGCAGTTACAGGGGAGAGAGTAATTCACCCCTCCACTTT; cdr3_aa: CASSYRGESNSPLHF; d_call: .; j_call: TRBJ1-6; clone_size: .; v_call: TRBV6-5
cdr3_nt: TGTGCCAGCAGTACCAGTTGGGGGGAGCTGTTTTTT; cdr3_aa: CASSTSWGELFF; d_call: .; j_call: TRBJ2-2; clone_size: .; v_call: TRBV2
cdr3_nt: TGCAGTGCCACGGCGGAGAATGAGCAGTTCTTC; cdr3_aa: CSATAENEQFF; d_call: .; j_call: TRBJ2-1; clone_size: few; v_call: TRBV20-1
cdr3_nt: TGTGCCAGCAGCTCGGGACTAGCGGGGGGGGAAGAGACCCAGTACTTC; cdr3_aa: CASSSGLAGGEETQYF; d_call: TRBD2; j_call: TRBJ2-5; clone_size: few; v_call: TRBV11-3
cdr3_nt: TGTGCCAGTAGTGTCGGACAGACAGATACGCAGTATTTT; cdr3_aa: CASSVGQTDTQYF; d_call: .; j_call: TRBJ2-3; clone_size: .; v_call: TRBV19
cdr3_nt: TGTGCCAGCAGCCCACTACTCGAATTCGTGGACGAGCAGTACTTC; cdr3_aa: CASSPLLEFVDEQYF; d_call: .; j_call: TRBJ2-7; clone_size: .; v_call: TRBV2
cdr3_nt: TGCAGCACCGACGGGGGGGGGACAGATACGCAGTATTTT; cdr3_aa: CSTDGGGTDTQYF; d_call: TRBD2; j_call: TRBJ2-3; clone_size: few; v_call: TRBV29-1
cdr3_nt: TGTGCCAGCAGCTTAGAGCGGGGGGTTGTAGAGACCCAGTACTTC; cdr3_aa: CASSLERGVVETQYF; d_call: TRBD2; j_call: TRBJ2-5; clone_size: few; v_call: TRBV11-2
cdr3_nt: TGTGCCAGCAGCTCCAGCGGGTCAGGGTACAATGAGCAGTTCTTC; cdr3_aa: CASSSSGSGYNEQFF; d_call: .; j_call: TRBJ2-1; clone_size: few; v_call: TRBV11-2
cdr3_nt: TGCGCCAGCAGCACAACAGGGCCACCCAACACCGGGGAGCTGTTTTTT; cdr3_aa: CASSTTGPPNTGELFF; d_call: .; j_call: TRBJ2-2; clone_size: .; v_call: TRBV5-1
cdr3_nt: TGCAGCGTTGAAGATCGGGCTCAAGGCCACGGCTACACCTTC; cdr3_aa: CSVEDRAQGHGYTF; d_call: .; j_call: TRBJ1-2; clone_size: .; v_call: TRBV29-1
cdr3_nt: TGTGCCAGCAGCTTGAACAGGAACGAGCAGTACTTC; cdr3_aa: CASSLNRNEQYF; d_call: .; j_call: TRBJ2-7; clone_size: .; v_call: TRBV5-6
cdr3_nt: TGTGCCAGCAGGATTTTAACTAGCGGGGGCTCAGATACGCAGTATTTT; cdr3_aa: CASRILTSGGSDTQYF; d_call: TRBD2; j_call: TRBJ2-3; clone_size: many; v_call: TRBV27
cdr3_nt: TGTGCCACCAGCAGAGATGACCGGACAGGGACAGCCCAGTACTTC; cdr3_aa: CATSRDDRTGTAQYF; d_call: TRBD1; j_call: TRBJ2-5; clone_size: few; v_call: TRBV15
cdr3_nt: TGTGCCAGCAGTGACCCGTCAAGGGGGACAGTCTATAATTCACCCCTCCACTTT; cdr3_aa: CASSDPSRGTVYNSPLHF; d_call: TRBD1; j_call: TRBJ1-6; clone_size: few; v_call: TRBV2
cdr3_nt: TGTGCCTGGAGTGATCCGGACAGGTGGGCTGAAAAACTGTTTTTT; cdr3_aa: CAWSDPDRWAEKLFF; d_call: TRBD1; j_call: TRBJ1-4; clone_size: .; v_call: TRBV30
cdr3_nt: TGCGCCAGCAGCTTGACAGGGGGCCGGAACACTGAAGCTTTCTTT; cdr3_aa: CASSLTGGRNTEAFF; d_call: TRBD1; j_call: TRBJ1-1; clone_size: .; v_call: TRBV5-1
cdr3_nt: TGTGCCAGCGTACCGGGGGGACGCGGTTACGAGCAGTACTTC; cdr3_aa: CASVPGGRGYEQYF; d_call: TRBD2; j_call: TRBJ2-7; clone_size: many; v_call: TRBV5-6
cdr3_nt: TGCGCCAGCAGCCAAGAAACAGGGGTGGGCAAGCAGTACTTC; cdr3_aa: CASSQETGVGKQYF; d_call: TRBD1; j_call: TRBJ2-7; clone_size: .; v_call: TRBV4-3
cdr3_nt: TGTGCCAGCAGTTCCGTGGAGCTCTATGGCTACACCTTC; cdr3_aa: CASSSVELYGYTF; d_call: .; j_call: TRBJ1-2; clone_size: few; v_call: TRBV28
cdr3_nt: TGTGCCAGCAGTGAAGTACACAGGGGACTTGGGGGCTACACCTTC; cdr3_aa: CASSEVHRGLGGYTF; d_call: TRBD1; j_call: TRBJ1-2; clone_size: .; v_call: TRBV6-1
cdr3_nt: TGCAGCGTCGGACAGGGGGCTGGTCAGCCCCAGCATTTT; cdr3_aa: CSVGQGAGQPQHF; d_call: TRBD1; j_call: TRBJ1-5; clone_size: few; v_call: TRBV29-1
cdr3_nt: TGTGCCAGCAGTCTCCGGGACAATTCACCCCTCCACTTT; cdr3_aa: CASSLRDNSPLHF; d_call: .; j_call: TRBJ1-6; clone_size: few; v_call: TRBV27
cdr3_nt: TGTGCCAGCAGCCGGGGCTGGGGACAGGGTAATCAGCCCCAGCATTTT; cdr3_aa: CASSRGWGQGNQPQHF; d_call: TRBD1; j_call: TRBJ1-5; clone_size: .; v_call: TRBV7-8
cdr3_nt: TGTGCCTGGGGCACTACTAGGACATCGGATGCTAATCAGCCCCAGCATTTT; cdr3_aa: CAWGTTRTSDANQPQHF; d_call: .; j_call: TRBJ1-5; clone_size: .; v_call: TRBV30
cdr3_nt: TGTGCCACCCTGAGGGGGAACACTGAAGCTTTCTTT; cdr3_aa: CATLRGNTEAFF; d_call: .; j_call: TRBJ1-1; clone_size: .; v_call: TRBV7-8
cdr3_nt: TGTGCCAGCAGTGAAACCAGAAAAAACTATGGCTACACCTTC; cdr3_aa: CASSETRKNYGYTF; d_call: .; j_call: TRBJ1-2; clone_size: few; v_call: TRBV2
cdr3_nt: TGCAGTGCTAGAGATGCGGATACGCAGTATTTT; cdr3_aa: CSARDADTQYF; d_call: .; j_call: TRBJ2-3; clone_size: few; v_call: TRBV20-1
cdr3_nt: TGTGCCAGCAGAAGACTGTGGAGCAACGAGCAGTACTTC; cdr3_aa: CASRRLWSNEQYF; d_call: .; j_call: TRBJ2-7; clone_size: many; v_call: TRBV7-2
cdr3_nt: TGTGCCAGCAGTTTATCAGCGAGTGCGAGCGGGGGTAGCACAGATACGCAGTATTTT; cdr3_aa: CASSLSASASGGSTDTQYF; d_call: TRBD2; j_call: TRBJ2-3; clone_size: many; v_call: TRBV27
cdr3_nt: TGCGCCAGCAGCTCGGACAGCCGTAATTCACCCCTCCACTTT; cdr3_aa: CASSSDSRNSPLHF; d_call: .; j_call: TRBJ1-6; clone_size: many; v_call: TRBV5-1
cdr3_nt: TGTGCCACCGCATACAGGGCTGAGCAGTTCTTC; cdr3_aa: CATAYRAEQFF; d_call: .; j_call: TRBJ2-1; clone_size: few; v_call: TRBV27
cdr3_nt: TGTGCCAGCGGCGTTCGAGAAGGGGACGAGCAGTACTTC; cdr3_aa: CASGVREGDEQYF; d_call: .; j_call: TRBJ2-7; clone_size: few; v_call: TRBV2
cdr3_nt: TGCGCCAGCAGCTTGGACAACGGGAGGGATACGCAGTATTTT; cdr3_aa: CASSLDNGRDTQYF; d_call: TRBD2; j_call: TRBJ2-3; clone_size: many; v_call: TRBV5-1
cdr3_nt: TGTGCCAGCAGGCCACGGATGGCCAGGGGATACAATGAGCAGTTCTTC; cdr3_aa: CASRPRMARGYNEQFF; d_call: .; j_call: TRBJ2-1; clone_size: many; v_call: TRBV2
cdr3_nt: TGTGCCAGCCGCGGGTTCTGGGGTGATAATTCACCCCTCCACTTT; cdr3_aa: CASRGFWGDNSPLHF; d_call: .; j_call: TRBJ1-6; clone_size: .; v_call: TRBV11-2
cdr3_nt: TGTGCCAGCAGCTTAAAAAGCAGGATGTTTGGTCCCGGGGAGCTGTTTTTT; cdr3_aa: CASSLKSRMFGPGELFF; d_call: .; j_call: TRBJ2-2; clone_size: .; v_call: TRBV7-8
cdr3_nt: TGTGCCAGCCAACGACAGGGGGCGGATTCACCCCTCCACTTT; cdr3_aa: CASQRQGADSPLHF; d_call: TRBD1; j_call: TRBJ1-6; clone_size: few; v_call: TRBV2
cdr3_nt: TGTGCCAGCGCGGACAGCCTCAGCAATCAGCCCCAGCATTTT; cdr3_aa: CASADSLSNQPQHF; d_call: .; j_call: TRBJ1-5; clone_size: .; v_call: TRBV6-1
cdr3_nt: TGTGCCAGCAGGTCGGGGATTCGGAACACTGAAGCTTTCTTT; cdr3_aa: CASRSGIRNTEAFF; d_call: .; j_call: TRBJ1-1; clone_size: few; v_call: TRBV28
cdr3_nt: TGCGCCAGCAAAGGGGCCCTCGAAAATTCACCCCTCCACTTT; cdr3_aa: CASKGALENSPLHF; d_call: .; j_call: TRBJ1-6; clone_size: few; v_call: TRBV5-1
cdr3_nt: TGTGCCAGCTCACCCACCACAGATACGCAGTATTTT; cdr3_aa: CASSPTTDTQYF; d_call: .; j_call: TRBJ2-3; clone_size: .; v_call: TRBV18
cdr3_nt: TGTGCCAGCAGTTACGGGGGAAGGAACACTGAAGCTTTCTTT; cdr3_aa: CASSYGGRNTEAFF; d_call: .; j_call: TRBJ1-1; clone_size: few; v_call: TRBV6-5